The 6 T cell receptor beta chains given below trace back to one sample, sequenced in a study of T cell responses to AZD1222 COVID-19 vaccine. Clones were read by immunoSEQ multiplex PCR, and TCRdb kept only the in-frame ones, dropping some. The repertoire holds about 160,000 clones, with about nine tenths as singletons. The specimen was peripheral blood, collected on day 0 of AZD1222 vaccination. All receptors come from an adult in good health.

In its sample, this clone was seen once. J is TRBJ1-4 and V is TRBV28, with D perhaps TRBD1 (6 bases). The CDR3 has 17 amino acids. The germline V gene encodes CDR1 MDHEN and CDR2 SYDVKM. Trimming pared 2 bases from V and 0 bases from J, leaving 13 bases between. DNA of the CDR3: TGTGCCAGCAGTTTAGCGACAGGAGTCGCAACTAATGAAAAACTGTTTTTT. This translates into CASSLATGVATNEKLFF.

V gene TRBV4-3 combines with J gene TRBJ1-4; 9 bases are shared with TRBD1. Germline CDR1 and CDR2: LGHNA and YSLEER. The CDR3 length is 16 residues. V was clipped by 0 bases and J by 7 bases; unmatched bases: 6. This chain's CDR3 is CASSQDLVTGGEKLFF. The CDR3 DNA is TGCGCCAGCAGCCAAGATCTCGTGACAGGGGGTGAAAAACTGTTTTTT.

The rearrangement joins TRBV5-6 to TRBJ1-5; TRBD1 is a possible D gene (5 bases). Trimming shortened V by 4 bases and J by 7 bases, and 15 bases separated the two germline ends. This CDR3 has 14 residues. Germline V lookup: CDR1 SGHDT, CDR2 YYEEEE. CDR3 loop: CASSLQGEGQPQHF. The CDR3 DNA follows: TGTGCCAGCAGCCTCCAGGGTGAAGGGCAGCCCCAGCATTTT. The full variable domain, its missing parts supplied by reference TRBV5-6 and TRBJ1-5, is DAGVTQSPTHLIKTRGQQVTLRCSPKSGHDTVSWYQQALGQGPQFIFQYYEEEERQRGNFPDRFSGHQFPNYSSELNVNALLLGDSALYLCASSLQGEGQPQHFGDGTRLSIL.

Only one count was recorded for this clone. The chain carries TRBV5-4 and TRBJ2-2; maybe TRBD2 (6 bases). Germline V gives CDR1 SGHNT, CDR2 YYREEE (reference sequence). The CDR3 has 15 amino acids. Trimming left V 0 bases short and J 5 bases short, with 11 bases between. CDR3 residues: CASSLVQGLTGELFF. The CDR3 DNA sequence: TGTGCCAGCAGCTTGGTGCAGGGACTTACCGGGGAGCTGTTTTTT.

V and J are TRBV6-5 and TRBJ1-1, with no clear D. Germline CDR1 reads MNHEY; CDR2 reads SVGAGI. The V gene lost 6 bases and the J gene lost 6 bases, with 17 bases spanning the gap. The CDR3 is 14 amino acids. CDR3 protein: CASSGEPGGAEAFF. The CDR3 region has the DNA TGTGCCAGCAGCGGAGAGCCAGGTGGGGCTGAAGCTTTCTTT.

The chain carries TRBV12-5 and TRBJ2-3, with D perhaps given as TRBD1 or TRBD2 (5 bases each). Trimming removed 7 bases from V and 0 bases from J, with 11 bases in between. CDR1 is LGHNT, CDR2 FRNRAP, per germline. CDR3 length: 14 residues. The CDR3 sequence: CASAWDGSTDTQYF. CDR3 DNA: TGTGCTAGTGCGTGGGACGGTAGCACAGATACGCAGTATTTT.